The 26 T cell receptor beta chains given below trace back to one sample, sequenced in a study of CD8+ T cells in alopecia areata. Reverse transcribed after extraction, RNA yielded cDNA as the sequencing template. This table comes from immunoSEQ multiplex PCR, and its TCRdb copy is limited to in-frame clones, with some not included. The sample yields 250,000 or so clones, without any singletons. Sorting relied on CD4, CD8alpha, NKG2D, NKG2ACE and other markers applied to pooled cutaneous lymph node cells. Sequenced sample: CD4+ T cells sorted from a lymph node. These receptors all come from a C3H/HeJ mouse with alopecia areata. Mouse strain MHC haplotype: H2-k.

Regarding this clone: Mouse gene names apply. From the germline J gene comes the end of the CDR3, since the read stops 4 residues before it. V is TRBV13-2 and J is TRBJ2-7; the D call may be TRBD1 or TRBD2 (6 bases each). Germline V CDR1 and CDR2: NNHNN, SYGAGS (reference sequence). The CDR3 has 14 amino acids. Trimming left V 0 bases short and J 0 bases short, with 7 bases between. The sequenced CDR3 bases are TGTGCCAGCGGTGATGGGGGGCGCTCCTAT. Its protein product is CASGDGGRSY. In full, the CDR3 is CASGDGGRSYEQYF.

This clone was counted a few times. Gene names and germline refer to mouse. With the read ending 4 residues before the CDR3 end, the germline J gene is used to fill in that end. The chain links TRBV5 to TRBJ2-3, with D tentatively TRBD1 or TRBD2 (5 bases each). The germline V gene has CDR1 LGHNA and CDR2 YNLKQL (reference sequence). The CDR3 length is 14 residues. V lost 1 base to trimming and J lost 2 bases, with 7 bases between them. Incomplete CDR3 DNA: TGTGCCAGCAGCCAAGGGGGCAATGCAGAA. It translates to CASSQGGNAE. The CDR3 in full is CASSQGGNAETLYF.

As for this clone: Mouse germline and gene names are used. The CDR3 extends 3 residues past the end of the read, so its final part is completed from the germline J gene. V gene TRBV1 combines with J gene TRBJ1-6; D remains unclear. TRBJ1-6 carries the ORF label, with uncertain function. V lost 4 bases and J lost 4, with 5 bases in between. CDR1 is NSQYPW and CDR2 is LRSPGD in the germline V gene (reference sequence). This CDR3 has 13 residues. The CDR3 here is CTCSEQYNSPLYF. Partial CDR3 DNA: TGCACCTGCAGTGAACAGTATAATTCGCCC.

Comment on this clone: Genes here carry mouse names. The read halts 4 residues ahead of the CDR3 end, with the missing end drawn from the germline J gene. The chain has TRBV13-3 and TRBJ1-1; TRBD1 is a possible D gene (6 bases). Germline CDR1 and CDR2: NNHDY and SYVADS. This CDR3 comprises 13 residues. CDR3 in amino acids: CASSDQGQTEVFF. The CDR3 DNA, read in part, is TGTGCCAGCAGTGATCAGGGACAAACA.

The sample holds a few counts of this clone. The gene symbols are mouse symbols. The CDR3 extends 4 residues past the end of the read, so its final part is completed from the germline J gene. The sample has other DNA sequences that encode this CDR3 too. The V and J genes are TRBV13-3 and TRBJ1-2, with 8 bases lining up with TRBD1. The CDR3 loop spans 13 amino acids. The germline V gene has CDR1 NNHDY and CDR2 SYVADS. The part of the CDR3 DNA that was read is TGTGCCAGCAGGGGGACAGGTGGATCC. Its translation: CASRGTGGS. The entire CDR3 protein reads CASRGTGGSDYTF.

To note about this clone: The genes are named according to mouse. The missing CDR3 end, 4 residues past where the read stops, is filled in from the germline J gene. This chain joins TRBV1 and TRBJ2-2, with D possibly being TRBD1 (5 bases). The CDR3 is made up of 14 amino acids. Germline V lookup: CDR1 NSQYPW, CDR2 LRSPGD (reference sequence). V lost 2 bases and J 2 bases, leaving 6 bases between the germline ends. CDR3 DNA (partial): TGCACCTGCAGTGCATACAGGAACACCGGG. Protein product: CTCSAYRNTG. The entire CDR3 protein reads CTCSAYRNTGQLYF.

This clone has more than one count but fewer than ten. Gene names are mouse gene names. The CDR3 protein is CASPSLRAEQFF. CDR3 DNA, as far as it was read: TGTGCTAGCCCCTCGTTGAGGGCT. This chain connects TRBV29 to TRBJ2-1; D call uncertain. Sequencing ends 4 residues short of the CDR3 end; the germline J gene provides the rest. CDR1 is MSHET and CDR2 is SYDVDS in the germline V gene. The CDR3 runs to 12 residues.

This clone was observed a handful of times. Genes and germline come from the mouse. The CDR3 goes on 4 residues after the read ends, and that part is filled in from the germline J gene. Other DNA sequences in the same sample also yield this CDR3. The genes are TRBV5 and TRBJ2-7, with D possibly TRBD1 on 5 matching bases. The CDR3 spans 13 residues. CDR1 and CDR2 from the germline V gene are LGHNA and YNLKQL (reference sequence). The CDR3 DNA, read in part, is TGTGCCAGCAGCCAAGAAAGGGGATAT. It codes for CASSQERGY. The full-length CDR3 reads as CASSQERGYEQYF.

This clone has a handful of counts. Gene names refer to mouse genes. The sequenced fragment ends 4 residues before the CDR3 boundary, so the rest is inferred from the germline J gene. J is TRBJ1-2 and V is TRBV19; a weak D match, TRBD1 (5 bases). From germline, CDR1 is FNHDT and CDR2 SITEND (reference sequence). V shed 3 bases and J shed 2 bases, with 11 bases lying between them. The CDR3 consists of 14 residues. CDR3 DNA, as far as it was read: TGTGCCAGCAGTAGGGCAGGGAGCAACTCC. Its translation is CASSRAGSNS. The full CDR3 is CASSRAGSNSDYTF. Looking up the rest from reference TRBV19 and TRBJ1-2 gives the full variable domain: GGIITQTPKFLIGQEGQKLTLKCQQNFNHDTMYWYRQDSGKGLRLIYYSITENDLQKGDLSEGYDASREKKSSFSLTVTSAQKNEMAVFLCASSRAGSNSDYTFGSGTRLLVI.

This clone came up a few times. The listed genes are named as in mouse. The read ends 4 residues before the CDR3 terminus; that terminus is restored from the germline J gene. The chain has TRBV13-1 and TRBJ2-7, with 7 bases identical to TRBD1. CDR1 is NSHNY and CDR2 is SYGAGN in the germline V gene. Trimming at V came to 3 bases and at J to 2 bases, leaving 2 bases not matched to a gene. This CDR3 is 13 amino acids long. This CDR3 is CASSGGTAYEQYF. CDR3 bases read: TGTGCCAGCAGTGGGGGGACAGCCTAT.

As regards this clone: The gene symbols are mouse symbols. The read falls 4 residues short of the CDR3 end, and the missing part is taken from the germline J gene. V and J are TRBV13-2 and TRBJ2-3, with a weak D call TRBD1 (5 bases). V shed 6 bases and J shed 0 bases, with 11 bases lying between them. CDR1 is NNHNN and CDR2 is SYGAGS in the germline V gene (reference sequence). The CDR3 contains 14 residues. The CDR3 bases that were read are TGTGCCAGCGACCGACAGTCTAGTGCAGAA. Its protein product is CASDRQSSAE. The whole CDR3 protein is CASDRQSSAETLYF.

This clone occurred many times. All gene names here are mouse names. The read terminates 4 residues before the CDR3 end, so the remaining end is supplied by the germline J gene. The chain employs TRBV19 and TRBJ2-2; 7 nucleotides align to TRBD1. The CDR3 contains 15 residues. V shed 4 bases and J 1 base; nucleotides not matched to a gene: 4. Germline V gene sequence: CDR1 FNHDT, CDR2 SITEND (reference sequence). CDR3 sequence: CASSPRDRNTGQLYF. The sequenced part of the CDR3 DNA is TGTGCCAGCAGTCCCCGGGACAGAAACACCGGG.

A note on this clone: Genes here carry mouse names. CDR3: CASSQGGLNQDTQYF. The CDR3 DNA, read in part, is TGTGCCAGCAGCCAAGGGGGGCTTAACCAAGAC. The chain combines TRBV5 with TRBJ2-5; either TRBD1 or TRBD2 may fit D (6 bases each). The read terminates 4 residues before the CDR3 end, so the remaining end is supplied by the germline J gene. The CDR3 consists of 15 residues. The germline gives CDR1 LGHNA, CDR2 YNLKQL (reference sequence). Trimming took off 1 base at V and 0 bases at J, with 8 bases between the two ends.

For this clone: The genes and germline here are from mouse. The missing CDR3 end, 4 residues past where the read stops, is filled in from the germline J gene. The chain recombines TRBV19 with TRBJ2-5; no reliable D call. Trimming removed 4 bases at V and 2 bases at J, with 8 bases between. From germline, CDR1 is FNHDT and CDR2 SITEND (reference sequence). The CDR3 runs 13 residues. The CDR3 sequence is CASSQQIQDTQYF. The sequenced CDR3 bases are TGTGCCAGCAGTCAGCAGATCCAAGAC.

This clone has only a few counts. Gene names and germline refer to mouse. The CDR3 bases that were read are TGTGCTAGCAGTAGAGTGGACAGGGGGCAA. Its translation: CASSRVDRGQ. The CDR3 in its entirety is CASSRVDRGQEVFF. The chain recombines TRBV17 with TRBJ1-1; 11 bases map to TRBD1. Read data end 4 residues before the CDR3 end; the end is taken from the germline J gene. CDR3 length: 14 amino acids. CDR1 is MNHDT and CDR2 is YYDKIL in the germline V gene.

This clone was observed a few times. All gene names here are mouse names. The read comes to an end 4 residues before the CDR3 does, leaving the germline J gene to fill in the end. The J gene is TRBJ2-1, the V gene TRBV5; 8 nucleotides line up with TRBD2. The trim removed 4 bases at V and 3 bases at J, leaving 2 bases unmatched. CDR3 length equals 14 residues. Germline CDR1 LGHNA, CDR2 YNLKQL (reference sequence). The CDR3 loop reads CASSRTGSYAEQFF. The part of the CDR3 DNA that was read is TGTGCCAGCAGCCGGACTGGGAGCTATGCT.

There are a few counts of this clone. Genes here carry mouse names. The read terminates 4 residues ahead of where the CDR3 ends, so the germline J gene completes it. The sample carries other DNA sequences with the same CDR3. The chain employs TRBV13-1 and TRBJ1-2; 7 positions agree with TRBD1. The germline V gene encodes CDR1 NSHNY and CDR2 SYGAGN. Trimming cost V 5 bases and J 2 bases; bases outside gene matches: 0. This CDR3 has 12 residues. The CDR3 bases that were read are TGTGCCAGCAGGACAGGGAACTCC. Amino acid sequence: CASRTGNS. The entire CDR3 protein reads CASRTGNSDYTF.

This clone was seen a handful of times. These gene names are mouse names. The observed sequence ends 4 residues before the CDR3 terminus, with the missing tail filled in from the germline J gene. This CDR3 is also generated by other DNA sequences in the sample. V is TRBV1 and J is TRBJ2-4, with TRBD1 as a possible D gene (6 bases). CDR1 is NSQYPW and CDR2 is LRSPGD in the germline V gene (reference sequence). The ends were cut back, 3 bases at V and 0 bases at J, with 7 bases in the middle. The CDR3 is 14 amino acids. Incomplete CDR3 DNA: TGCACCTGCAGTGCGGGACAAAGTCAAAAC. This sequence encodes CTCSAGQSQN. The full-length CDR3 reads as CTCSAGQSQNTLYF.

This clone showed up just a few times. The gene names given are mouse names. The read finishes 4 residues shy of the CDR3 end, and the germline J gene is used to complete it. The sample contains more than one DNA sequence encoding this CDR3. This rearrangement joins TRBV5 to TRBJ2-7, with 11 bases aligning to TRBD2. The germline V gene encodes CDR1 LGHNA and CDR2 YNLKQL (reference sequence). This CDR3 has 15 amino acids. The part of the CDR3 DNA that was read is TGTGCCAGCAGCCCCCCCGGGACTGGGGGTTAT. As protein: CASSPPGTGGY. The whole CDR3 region reads CASSPPGTGGYEQYF.

In regard to this clone: Gene labels here are mouse ones. The missing CDR3 end, 4 residues past where the read stops, is filled in from the germline J gene. The chain joins TRBV19 to TRBJ2-4; TRBD2 matches 9 bases. Unmatched junction bases numbered 2, after V lost 3 bases and J lost 0 bases. The CDR3 consists of 15 residues. Germline-derived CDR1 and CDR2 are FNHDT and SITEND (reference sequence). The sequenced part of the CDR3 DNA is TGTGCCAGCAGTACGGGACTGGGTAGTCAAAAC. Translating gives CASSTGLGSQN. The entire CDR3 reads CASSTGLGSQNTLYF. The whole variable domain, filled in from reference TRBV19 and TRBJ2-4, reads GGIITQTPKFLIGQEGQKLTLKCQQNFNHDTMYWYRQDSGKGLRLIYYSITENDLQKGDLSEGYDASREKKSSFSLTVTSAQKNEMAVFLCASSTGLGSQNTLYFGAGTRLSVL.

Comments on this clone: Mouse gene names and germline throughout. The sequenced fragment ends 4 residues before the CDR3 boundary, so the rest is inferred from the germline J gene. V is TRBV1 and J is TRBJ2-7; tentative D call: TRBD2 (7 bases). Germline loops: CDR1 NSQYPW, CDR2 LRSPGD (reference sequence). The CDR3 runs to 15 residues. V lost 3 bases and J lost 1, with 13 bases in between. CDR3 protein: CTCSARGALSYEQYF. The sequenced CDR3 bases are TGCACCTGCAGTGCGCGGGGGGCGCTTTCCTAT. The whole variable domain, remainder taken from reference TRBV1 and TRBJ2-7, is VTLLEQNPRWRLVPRGQAVNLRCILKNSQYPWMSWYQQDLQKQLQWLFTLRSPGDKEVKSLPGADYLATRVTDTELRLQVANMSQGRTLYCTCSARGALSYEQYFGPGTRLTVL.

As for this clone: This may be a read error: a much more frequent sequence differs by one nucleotide. Germline and genes here are mouse. The read finishes 4 residues shy of the CDR3 end, and the germline J gene is used to complete it. This chain connects TRBV14 to TRBJ1-2; the match to TRBD1 covers 11 bases. J lost 4 bases, V lost 4 bases, and 3 bases had no gene match. Germline CDR1 is SGHDT and CDR2 is FRDEAV. The CDR3 is 14 residues long. This CDR3 is CASSTGTGGSDYTF. The CDR3 DNA, read in part, is TGTGCCAGCAGTACCGGGACAGGGGGCTCC.

About this clone: The genes are named according to mouse. The CDR3 end is not reached by the read, which stops 4 residues before it; the germline J gene fills it in. Other DNA sequences in the sample encode the same CDR3. The rearrangement uses TRBV1 and TRBJ1-1; 9 bases map to TRBD1. J was trimmed by 0 bases and V by 3 bases; bases with no gene match: 2. Germline lookup yields CDR1 NSQYPW and CDR2 LRSPGD (reference sequence). The CDR3 spans 15 residues. The CDR3 bases that were read are TGCACCTGCAGTGCGGGACAGGGAGCAAACACA. It encodes CTCSAGQGANT. The full-length CDR3 reads as CTCSAGQGANTEVFF.

The table lists this clone with a few counts. Gene names are the mouse ones. The CDR3 end is not reached by the read, which stops 4 residues before it; the germline J gene fills it in. V is TRBV14 and J is TRBJ2-7; 8 nucleotides line up with TRBD1. Germline CDR1 reads SGHDT; CDR2 reads FRDEAV. The CDR3 length is 13 residues. The CDR3 is CASSFQGAHEQYF. CDR3 DNA, as far as it was read: TGTGCCAGCAGTTTCCAGGGGGCACAT.

This clone showed up just a few times. The germline and genes are mouse ones. The read falls 4 residues short of the CDR3 end, and the missing part is taken from the germline J gene. The genes are TRBV4 and TRBJ2-1; TRBD2 is a possible D gene (5 bases). The CDR3 consists of 15 residues. The germline V gene has CDR1 LGHDT and CDR2 YNNKQL (reference sequence). V lost 4 bases and J 0 bases, leaving 10 bases between the germline ends. The CDR3 sequence is CASSSSGYNYAEQFF. The DNA read from the CDR3 is TGTGCCAGCAGCTCATCTGGGTATAACTATGCT. Looking up the rest from reference TRBV4 and TRBJ2-1 gives the full variable domain: ETAVFQTPNYHVTQVGNEVSFNCKQTLGHDTMYWYKQDSKKLLKIMFSYNNKQLIVNETVPRRFSPQSSDKAHLNLRIKSVEPEDSAVYLCASSSSGYNYAEQFFGPGTRLTVL.

Remarks on this clone: Gene names follow the mouse nomenclature. The read terminates 4 residues ahead of where the CDR3 ends, so the germline J gene completes it. The chain employs TRBV29 and TRBJ2-1, with 7 bases identical to TRBD1. Trimming removed 0 bases from V and 5 bases from J; junction bases left unmatched: 1. CDR1 is MSHET and CDR2 is SYDVDS in the germline V gene. The CDR3 contains 14 residues. Incomplete CDR3 DNA: TGTGCTAGCAGTTTATCCCAGGGGGATGCT. As protein: CASSLSQGDA. In full, the CDR3 is CASSLSQGDAEQFF.